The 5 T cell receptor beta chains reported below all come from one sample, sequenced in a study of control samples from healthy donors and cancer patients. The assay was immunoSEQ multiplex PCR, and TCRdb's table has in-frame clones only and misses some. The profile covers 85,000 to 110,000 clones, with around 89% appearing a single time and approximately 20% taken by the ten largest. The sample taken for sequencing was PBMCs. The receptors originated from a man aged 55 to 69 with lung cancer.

The CDR3 DNA reads TGTGCCAGCAGTTTCATCTACAATGAGCAGTTCTTC. It is translated as CASSFIYNEQFF. The chain employs TRBV12-3 or TRBV12-4 and TRBJ2-1, with D uncertain. V lost 3 bases to trimming and J lost 3 bases, with 3 bases between them. The CDR3 length is 12 residues.

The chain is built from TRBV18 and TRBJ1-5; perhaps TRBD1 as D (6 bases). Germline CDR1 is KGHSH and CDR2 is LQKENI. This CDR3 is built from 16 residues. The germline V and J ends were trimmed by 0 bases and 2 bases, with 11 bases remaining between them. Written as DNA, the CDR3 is TGTGCCAGCTCACCACCAACAGGGTCTGGCAATCAGCCCCAGCATTTT. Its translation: CASSPPTGSGNQPQHF.

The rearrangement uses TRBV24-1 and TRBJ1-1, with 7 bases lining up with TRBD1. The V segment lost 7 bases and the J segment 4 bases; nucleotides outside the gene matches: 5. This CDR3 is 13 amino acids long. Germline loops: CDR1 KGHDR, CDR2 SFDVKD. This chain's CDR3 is CATRGDSSTEAFF. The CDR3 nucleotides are TGTGCCACCAGGGGGGACAGCTCCACTGAAGCTTTCTTT.

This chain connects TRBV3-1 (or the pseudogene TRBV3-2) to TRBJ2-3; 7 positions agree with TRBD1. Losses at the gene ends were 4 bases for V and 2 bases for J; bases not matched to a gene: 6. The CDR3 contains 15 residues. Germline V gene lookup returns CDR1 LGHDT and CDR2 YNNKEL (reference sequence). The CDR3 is CASSPYRGNTDTQYF. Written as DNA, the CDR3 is TGTGCCAGCAGCCCCTACAGGGGTAACACAGATACGCAGTATTTT.

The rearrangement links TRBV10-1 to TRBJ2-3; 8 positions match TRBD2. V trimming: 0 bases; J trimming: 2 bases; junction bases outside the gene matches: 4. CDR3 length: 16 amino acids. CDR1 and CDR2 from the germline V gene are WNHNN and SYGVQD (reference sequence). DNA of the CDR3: TGCGCCAGCAGTGAGTCTACCGGGAGGGCCACAGATACGCAGTATTTT. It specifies CASSESTGRATDTQYF.